This TCR beta chain comes out of a study of naive and memory T cell subsets. Two oligonucleotides, mixed equimolar, formed the beta constant-region primer covering TRBC1 and TRBC2. Nested alpha and beta constant-region primers with the SP2 primer drove four PCR rounds on ligated cDNA. Via MiXCR, TCRdb re-called the UMI-ligation and nested PCR reads, giving one row per CDR3 protein. The sample contains 95,000 to 150,000 distinct CDR3 sequences, 36% of which appear only once. CDR1 is SNHLY, CDR2 FYNNEI, per germline. The germline V and J ends were trimmed by 0 bases and 0 bases, with 12 bases remaining between them. CDR3 length equals 17 residues.

The origin of this receptor is a human donor in good health. This chain uses TRBV2 with TRBJ2-4; no clear D. Sequenced: central memory CD4+ T cells from blood. The CDR3: CASSEALRALAKNIQYF. DNA for the CDR3: TGTGCCAGCAGTGAAGCGCTTAGGGCCCTAGCCAAAAACATTCAGTACTTC.